This TCR beta chain came from a study of preoperative IRX-2 immunotherapy in early breast cancer. Treatment specified: preoperative locoregional IRX-2 cytokine immunotherapy. Patients received preoperative, locoregional IRX-2 cytokine immunotherapy in a phase Ib study. Some clones are missing from TCRdb's copy, which holds only in-frame ones; the method was immunoSEQ multiplex PCR. The sample lists tens of thousands of clones; 90% to 95% were seen once. The sample was gathered from a patient treated with IRX-2 immunotherapy. The receptor was derived from a human donor with breast cancer.

This chain's CDR3 is CASRLDEGGPWTDTQYF. DNA for the CDR3: TGTGCAAGTCGCTTAGATGAGGGGGGGCCTTGGACAGATACGCAGTATTTT. This chain uses TRBV12-2 with TRBJ2-3; TRBD2, as called in the table, went unchecked against the DNA. TRBV12-2 is noted as a pseudogene. The CDR3 consists of 17 residues.